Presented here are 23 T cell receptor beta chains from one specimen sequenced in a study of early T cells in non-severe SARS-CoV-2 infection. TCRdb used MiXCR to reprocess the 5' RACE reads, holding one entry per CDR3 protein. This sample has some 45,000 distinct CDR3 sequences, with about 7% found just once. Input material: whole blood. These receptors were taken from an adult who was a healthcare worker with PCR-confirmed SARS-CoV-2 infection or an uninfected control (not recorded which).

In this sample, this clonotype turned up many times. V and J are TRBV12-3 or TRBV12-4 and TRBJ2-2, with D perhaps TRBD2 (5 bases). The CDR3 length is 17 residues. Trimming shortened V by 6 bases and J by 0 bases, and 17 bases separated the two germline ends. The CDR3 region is CASSSILDYSNTGELFF. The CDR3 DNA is TGTGCCAGCAGCTCTATTCTCGACTACTCGAACACCGGGGAGCTGTTTTTT.

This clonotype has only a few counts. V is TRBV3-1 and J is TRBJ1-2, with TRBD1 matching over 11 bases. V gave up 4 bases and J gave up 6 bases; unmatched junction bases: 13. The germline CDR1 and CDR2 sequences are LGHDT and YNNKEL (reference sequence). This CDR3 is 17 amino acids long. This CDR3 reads CASSLSGDRGRGDGYTF. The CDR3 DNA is TGTGCCAGCAGCCTAAGCGGGGACAGGGGGAGAGGAGATGGCTACACCTTC.

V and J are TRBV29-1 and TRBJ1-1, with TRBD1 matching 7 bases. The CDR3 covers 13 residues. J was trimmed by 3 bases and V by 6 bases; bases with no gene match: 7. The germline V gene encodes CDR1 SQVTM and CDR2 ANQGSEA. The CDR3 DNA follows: TGCAGCGTGGGTTTAACAGGGGACACTGAAGCTTTCTTT. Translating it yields CSVGLTGDTEAFF. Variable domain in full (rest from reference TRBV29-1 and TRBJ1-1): SAVISQKPSRDICQRGTSLTIQCQVDSQVTMMFWYRQQPGQSLTLIATANQGSEATYESGFVIDKFPISRPNLTFSTLTVSNMSPEDSSIYLCSVGLTGDTEAFFGQGTRLTVV.

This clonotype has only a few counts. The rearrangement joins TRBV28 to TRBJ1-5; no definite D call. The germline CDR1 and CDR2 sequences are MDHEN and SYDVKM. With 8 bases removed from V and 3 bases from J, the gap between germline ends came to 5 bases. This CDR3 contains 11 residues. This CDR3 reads CASRDNQPQHF. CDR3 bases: TGTGCCAGCCGTGACAATCAGCCCCAGCATTTT.

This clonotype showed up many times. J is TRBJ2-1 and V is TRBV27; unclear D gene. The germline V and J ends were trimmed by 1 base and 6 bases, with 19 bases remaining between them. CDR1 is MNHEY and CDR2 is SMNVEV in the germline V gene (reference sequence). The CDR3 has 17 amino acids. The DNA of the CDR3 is TGTGCCAGCAGTTTATATACTTCTCACGGGTTTTTCAATGAGCAGTTCTTC. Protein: CASSLYTSHGFFNEQFF.

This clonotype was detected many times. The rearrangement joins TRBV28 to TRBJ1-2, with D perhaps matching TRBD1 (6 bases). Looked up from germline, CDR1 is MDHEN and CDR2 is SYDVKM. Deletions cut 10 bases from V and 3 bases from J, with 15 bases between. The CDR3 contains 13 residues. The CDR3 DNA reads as TGTGCCAACTCCCCGGGGGGGCACTATGGCTACACCTTC. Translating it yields CANSPGGHYGYTF.

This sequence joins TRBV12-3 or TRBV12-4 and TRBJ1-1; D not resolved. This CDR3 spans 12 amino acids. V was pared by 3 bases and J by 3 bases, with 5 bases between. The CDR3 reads CASSFLDTEAFF. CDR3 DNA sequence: TGTGCCAGCAGTTTTCTCGACACTGAAGCTTTCTTT.

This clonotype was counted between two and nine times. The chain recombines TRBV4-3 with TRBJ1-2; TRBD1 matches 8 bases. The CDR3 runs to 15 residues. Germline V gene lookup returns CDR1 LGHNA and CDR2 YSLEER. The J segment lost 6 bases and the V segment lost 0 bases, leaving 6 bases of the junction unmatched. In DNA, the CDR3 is TGCGCCAGCAGCCAAGAGTCCAGGGGACAGGATGGCTACACCTTC. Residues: CASSQESRGQDGYTF.

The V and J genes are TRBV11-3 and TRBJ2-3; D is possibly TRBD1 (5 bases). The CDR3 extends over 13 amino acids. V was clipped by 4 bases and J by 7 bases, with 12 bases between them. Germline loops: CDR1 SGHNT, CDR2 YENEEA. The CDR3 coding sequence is TGTGCCAGCAGCTCTGGGGCCCTTAATACGCAGTATTTT. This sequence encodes CASSSGALNTQYF.

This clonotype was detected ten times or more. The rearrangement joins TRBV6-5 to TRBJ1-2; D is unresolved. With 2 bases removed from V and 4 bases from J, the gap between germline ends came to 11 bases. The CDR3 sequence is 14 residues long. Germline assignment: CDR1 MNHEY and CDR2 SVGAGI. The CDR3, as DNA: TGTGCCAGCAGTTACGTCGGAGAGATCTATGGCTACACCTTC. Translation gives CASSYVGEIYGYTF.

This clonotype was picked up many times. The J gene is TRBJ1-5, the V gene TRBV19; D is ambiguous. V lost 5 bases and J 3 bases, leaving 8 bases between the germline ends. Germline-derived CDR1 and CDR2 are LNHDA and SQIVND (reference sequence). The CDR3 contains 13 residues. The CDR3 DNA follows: TGTGCCAGTAGTGGGGTTTACAATCAGCCCCAGCATTTT. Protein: CASSGVYNQPQHF.

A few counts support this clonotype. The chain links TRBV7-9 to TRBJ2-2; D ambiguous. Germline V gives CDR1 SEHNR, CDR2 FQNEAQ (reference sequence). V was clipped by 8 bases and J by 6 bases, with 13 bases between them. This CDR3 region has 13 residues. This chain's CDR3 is CASQKGRSGELFF. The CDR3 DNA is TGTGCCAGCCAGAAGGGTCGGTCCGGGGAGCTGTTTTTT.

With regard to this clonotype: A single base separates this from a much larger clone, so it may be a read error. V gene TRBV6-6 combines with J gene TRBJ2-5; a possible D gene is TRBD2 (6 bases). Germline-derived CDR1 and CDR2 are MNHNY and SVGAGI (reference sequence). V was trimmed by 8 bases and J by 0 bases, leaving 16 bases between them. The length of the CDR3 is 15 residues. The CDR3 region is CASGLTREDQETQYF. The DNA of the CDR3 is TGTGCCAGCGGTTTAACCAGGGAGGACCAAGAGACCCAGTACTTC.

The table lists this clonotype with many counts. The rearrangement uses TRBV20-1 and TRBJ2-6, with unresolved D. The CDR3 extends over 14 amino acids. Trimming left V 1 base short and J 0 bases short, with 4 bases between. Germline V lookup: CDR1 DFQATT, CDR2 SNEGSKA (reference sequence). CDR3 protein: CSARARSGANVLTF. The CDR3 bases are TGCAGTGCTAGAGCACGCTCTGGGGCCAACGTCCTGACTTTC.

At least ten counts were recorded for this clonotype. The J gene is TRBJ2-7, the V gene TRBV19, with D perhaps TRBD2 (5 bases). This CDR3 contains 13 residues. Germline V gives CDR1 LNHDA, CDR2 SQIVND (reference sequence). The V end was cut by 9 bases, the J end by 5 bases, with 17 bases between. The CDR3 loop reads CASLGPKRDEQYF. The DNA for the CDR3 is TGTGCCAGCCTCGGGCCTAAGAGGGACGAGCAGTACTTC.

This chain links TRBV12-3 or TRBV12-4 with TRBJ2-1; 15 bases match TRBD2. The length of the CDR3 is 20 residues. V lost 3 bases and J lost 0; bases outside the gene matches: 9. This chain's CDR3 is CASSFGTSGGLTSSYNEQFF. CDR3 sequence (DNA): TGTGCCAGCAGTTTCGGGACTAGCGGGGGGCTCACAAGCTCCTACAATGAGCAGTTCTTC.

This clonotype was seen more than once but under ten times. The CDR3 is CASSRSGGNTIYF. Here the CDR3 DNA reads TGCGCCAGCTCGAGGAGTGGAGGAAACACCATATATTTT. The chain employs TRBV5-1 and TRBJ1-3; D uncertain. Per germline, CDR1 SGHRS and CDR2 YFSETQ. Between the trimmed V and J ends, which lost 7 bases and 4 bases, there was a span of 12 bases. This CDR3 has 13 residues.

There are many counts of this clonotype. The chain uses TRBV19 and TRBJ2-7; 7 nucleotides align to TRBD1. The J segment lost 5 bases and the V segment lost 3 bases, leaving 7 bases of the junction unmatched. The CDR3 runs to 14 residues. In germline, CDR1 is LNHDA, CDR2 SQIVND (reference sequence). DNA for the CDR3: TGTGCCAGTAGTATGGTGGCAGGGGGTCACGAGCAGTACTTC. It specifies CASSMVAGGHEQYF.

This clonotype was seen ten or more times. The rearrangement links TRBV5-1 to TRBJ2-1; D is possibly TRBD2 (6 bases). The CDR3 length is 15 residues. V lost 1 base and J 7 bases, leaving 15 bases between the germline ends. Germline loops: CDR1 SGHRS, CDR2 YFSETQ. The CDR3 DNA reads TGCGCCAGCAGCTTGTCAGGGTTAGCGGAAAATGAGCAGTTCTTC. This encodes CASSLSGLAENEQFF.

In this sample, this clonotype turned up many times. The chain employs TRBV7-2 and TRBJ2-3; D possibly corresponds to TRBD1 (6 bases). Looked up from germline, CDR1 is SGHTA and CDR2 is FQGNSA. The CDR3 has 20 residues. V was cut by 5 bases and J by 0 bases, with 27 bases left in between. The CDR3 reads CASSPRGRLGITASTDTQYF. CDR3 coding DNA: TGTGCCAGCAGCCCCAGGGGCCGGTTGGGGATTACTGCTAGCACAGATACGCAGTATTTT.

CDR3: CASSVGISVKRSPLHF. CDR3 DNA: TGTGCCAGCAGCGTCGGTATAAGTGTCAAGCGTTCACCCCTCCACTTT. The V call is TRBV7-9, the J call TRBJ1-6, with D unclear. Germline V gene lookup returns CDR1 SEHNR and CDR2 FQNEAQ (reference sequence). The CDR3 sequence is 16 residues long. The V gene lost 5 bases and the J gene lost 9 bases, with 20 bases spanning the gap.

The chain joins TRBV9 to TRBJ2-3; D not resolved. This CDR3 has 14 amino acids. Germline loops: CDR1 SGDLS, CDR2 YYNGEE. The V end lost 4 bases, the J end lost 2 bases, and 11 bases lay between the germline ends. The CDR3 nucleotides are TGTGCCAGCAGCTTGACAAGCTACACAGATACGCAGTATTTT. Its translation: CASSLTSYTDTQYF. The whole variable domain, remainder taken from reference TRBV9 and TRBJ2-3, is DSGVTQTPKHLITATGQRVTLRCSPRSGDLSVYWYQQSLDQGLQFLIQYYNGEERAKGNILERFSAQQFPDLHSELNLSSLELGDSALYFCASSLTSYTDTQYFGPGTRLTVL.

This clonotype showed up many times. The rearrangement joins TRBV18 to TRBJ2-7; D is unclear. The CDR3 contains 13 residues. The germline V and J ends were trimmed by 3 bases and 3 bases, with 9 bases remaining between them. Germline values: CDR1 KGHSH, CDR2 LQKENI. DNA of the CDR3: TGTGCCAGCTCACCCCGAAGGGTCTACGAGCAGTACTTC. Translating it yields CASSPRRVYEQYF.